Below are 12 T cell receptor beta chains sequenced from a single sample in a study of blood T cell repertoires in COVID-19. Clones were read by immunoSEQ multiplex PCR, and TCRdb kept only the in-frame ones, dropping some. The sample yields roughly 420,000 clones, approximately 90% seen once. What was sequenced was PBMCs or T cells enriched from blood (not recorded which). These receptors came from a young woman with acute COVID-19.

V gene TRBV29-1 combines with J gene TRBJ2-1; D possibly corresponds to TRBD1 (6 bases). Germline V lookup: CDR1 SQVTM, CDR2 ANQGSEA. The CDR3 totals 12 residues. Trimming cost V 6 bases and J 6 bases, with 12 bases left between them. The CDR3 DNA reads TGCAGCGTAGATGGACAGCCCAATGAGCAGTTCTTC. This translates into CSVDGQPNEQFF.

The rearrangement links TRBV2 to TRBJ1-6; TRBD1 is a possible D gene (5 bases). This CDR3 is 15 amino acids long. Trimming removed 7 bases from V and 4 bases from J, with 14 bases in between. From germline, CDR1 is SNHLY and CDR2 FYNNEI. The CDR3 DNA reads TGTGCCAGCATGTGGAGGGGCGCGTATAATTCACCCCTCCACTTT. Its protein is CASMWRGAYNSPLHF.

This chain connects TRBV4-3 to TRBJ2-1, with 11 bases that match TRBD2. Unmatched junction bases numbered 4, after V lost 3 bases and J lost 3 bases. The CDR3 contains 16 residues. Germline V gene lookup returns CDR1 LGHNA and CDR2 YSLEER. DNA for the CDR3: TGCGCCAGCAGCCAGGTAGCGGGGGGGCTCTACAATGAGCAGTTCTTC. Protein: CASSQVAGGLYNEQFF.

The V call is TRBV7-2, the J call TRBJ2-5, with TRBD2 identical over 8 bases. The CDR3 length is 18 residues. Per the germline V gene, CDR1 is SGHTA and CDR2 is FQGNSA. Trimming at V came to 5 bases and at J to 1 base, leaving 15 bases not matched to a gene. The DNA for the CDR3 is TGTGCCAGCAGCCATACTATCGCGGGGGGCGTGATCCAAGAGACCCAGTACTTC. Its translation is CASSHTIAGGVIQETQYF.

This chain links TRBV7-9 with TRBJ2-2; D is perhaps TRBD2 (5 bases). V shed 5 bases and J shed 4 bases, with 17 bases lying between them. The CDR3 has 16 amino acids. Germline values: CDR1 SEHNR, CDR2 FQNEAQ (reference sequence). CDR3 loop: CASSPDILGSTGELFF. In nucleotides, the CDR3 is TGTGCCAGCAGCCCCGACATCTTAGGGAGCACCGGGGAGCTGTTTTTT.

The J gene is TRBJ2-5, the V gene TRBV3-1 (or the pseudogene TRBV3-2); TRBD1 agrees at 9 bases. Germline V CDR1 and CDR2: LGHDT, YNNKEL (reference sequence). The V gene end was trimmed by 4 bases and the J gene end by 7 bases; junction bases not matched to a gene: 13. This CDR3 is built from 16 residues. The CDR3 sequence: CASSPSYRGRDGTQYF. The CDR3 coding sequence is TGTGCCAGCAGCCCGTCCTACAGGGGGCGCGACGGGACCCAGTACTTC.

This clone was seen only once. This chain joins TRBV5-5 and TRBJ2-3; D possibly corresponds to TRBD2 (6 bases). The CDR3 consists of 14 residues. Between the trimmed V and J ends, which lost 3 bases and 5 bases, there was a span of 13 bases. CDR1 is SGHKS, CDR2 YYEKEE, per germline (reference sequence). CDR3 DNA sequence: TGTGCCAGCAGCTCTTCCCCCGGGGGAGATACGCAGTATTTT. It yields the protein CASSSSPGGDTQYF.

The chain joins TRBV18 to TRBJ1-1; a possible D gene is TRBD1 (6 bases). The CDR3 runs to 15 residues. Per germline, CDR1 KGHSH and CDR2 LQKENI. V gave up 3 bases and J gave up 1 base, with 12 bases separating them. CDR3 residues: CASSPAGVPNTEAFF. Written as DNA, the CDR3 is TGTGCCAGCTCACCCGCAGGGGTCCCGAACACTGAAGCTTTCTTT.

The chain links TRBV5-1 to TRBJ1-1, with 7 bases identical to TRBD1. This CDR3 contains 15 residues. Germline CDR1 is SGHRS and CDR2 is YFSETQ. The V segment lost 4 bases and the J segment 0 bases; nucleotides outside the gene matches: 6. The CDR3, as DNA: TGCGCCAGCAGCACCTGGACAGGAGTGAACACTGAAGCTTTCTTT. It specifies CASSTWTGVNTEAFF.

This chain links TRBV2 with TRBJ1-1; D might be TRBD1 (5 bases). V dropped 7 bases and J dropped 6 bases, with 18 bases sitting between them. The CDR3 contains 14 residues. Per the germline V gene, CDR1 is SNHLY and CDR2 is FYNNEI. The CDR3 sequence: CASKGRVGAPEAFF. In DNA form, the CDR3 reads TGTGCCAGCAAAGGCAGGGTAGGGGCCCCTGAAGCTTTCTTT. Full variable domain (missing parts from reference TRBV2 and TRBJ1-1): EPEVTQTPSHQVTQMGQEVILRCVPISNHLYFYWYRQILGQKVEFLVSFYNNEISEKSEIFDDQFSVERPDGSNFTLKIRSTKLEDSAMYFCASKGRVGAPEAFFGQGTRLTVV.

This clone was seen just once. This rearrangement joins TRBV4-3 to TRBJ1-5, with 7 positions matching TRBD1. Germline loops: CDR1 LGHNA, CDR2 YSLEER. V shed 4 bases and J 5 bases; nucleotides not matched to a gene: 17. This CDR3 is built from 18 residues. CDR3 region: CASSLPTAHEGGYQPQHF. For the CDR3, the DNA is TGCGCCAGCAGCCTTCCGACCGCCCATGAAGGGGGCTATCAGCCCCAGCATTTT.

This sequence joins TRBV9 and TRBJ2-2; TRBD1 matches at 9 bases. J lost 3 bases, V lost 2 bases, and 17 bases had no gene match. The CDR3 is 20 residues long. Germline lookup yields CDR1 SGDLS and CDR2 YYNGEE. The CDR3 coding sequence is TGTGCCAGCAGCGTTTCCCCTGGTCCCGGACAGGGGATGGACACCGGGGAGCTGTTTTTT. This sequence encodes CASSVSPGPGQGMDTGELFF.